This T cell receptor beta chain was profiled in a study of blood T cells in healthy people across ages. V was clipped by 4 bases and J by 7 bases; unmatched bases: 8. The CDR3 extends over 15 amino acids. Germline V gene data show CDR1 as SEHNR and CDR2 as FQNEAQ (reference sequence). A sample-barcoded 5' primer and a J-beta primer mix were used in a second PCR of roughly 7 to 11 cycles. TCRdb reprocessed the 5' RACE reads via MiXCR and lists one record per CDR3 protein. This sample has around 990,000 distinct CDR3 sequences, with around two fifths found just once. This clonotype was counted many times.

This clonotype was obtained from a young man in good health. The specimen was blood. V gene TRBV7-9 combines with J gene TRBJ2-1; 9 nucleotides match TRBD1. The CDR3 DNA is TGTGCCAGCAGCTGGGGGACAGGGAATTGGAATGAGCAGTTCTTC. Translated: CASSWGTGNWNEQFF.